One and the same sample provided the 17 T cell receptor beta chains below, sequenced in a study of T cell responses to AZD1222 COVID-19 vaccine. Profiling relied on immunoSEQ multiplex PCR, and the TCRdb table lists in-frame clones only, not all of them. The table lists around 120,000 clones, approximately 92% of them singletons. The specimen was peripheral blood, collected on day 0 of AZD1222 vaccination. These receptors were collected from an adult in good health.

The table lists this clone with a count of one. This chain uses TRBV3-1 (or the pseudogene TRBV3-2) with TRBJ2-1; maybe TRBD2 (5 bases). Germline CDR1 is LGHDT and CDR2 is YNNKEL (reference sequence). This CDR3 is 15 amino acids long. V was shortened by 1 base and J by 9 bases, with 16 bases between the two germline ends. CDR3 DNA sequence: TGTGCCAGCAGCCAAGCCCTCCTCTACGGGGTTGAGCAGTTCTTC. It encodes CASSQALLYGVEQFF.

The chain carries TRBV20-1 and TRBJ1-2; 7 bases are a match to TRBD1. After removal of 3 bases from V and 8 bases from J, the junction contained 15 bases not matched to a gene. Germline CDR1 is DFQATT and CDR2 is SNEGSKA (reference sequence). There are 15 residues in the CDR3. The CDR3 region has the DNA TGCAGTGCTAGTTTTTGGGTGGGCAGGGGGTCCGGCTACACCTTC. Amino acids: CSASFWVGRGSGYTF.

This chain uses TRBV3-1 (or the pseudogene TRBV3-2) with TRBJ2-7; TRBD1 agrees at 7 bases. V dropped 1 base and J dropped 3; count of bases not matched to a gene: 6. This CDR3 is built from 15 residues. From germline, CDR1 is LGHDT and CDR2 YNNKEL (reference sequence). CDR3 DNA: TGTGCCAGCAGCCAAGGCAGGACAGGAGTCTACGAGCAGTACTTC. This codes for CASSQGRTGVYEQYF.

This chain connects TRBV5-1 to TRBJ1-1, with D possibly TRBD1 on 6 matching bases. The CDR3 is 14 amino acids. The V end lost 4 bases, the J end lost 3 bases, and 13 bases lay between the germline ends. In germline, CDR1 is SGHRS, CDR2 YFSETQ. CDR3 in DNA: TGCGCCAGCAGCCTCCGGACAGATTACACTGAAGCTTTCTTT. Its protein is CASSLRTDYTEAFF.

The CDR3 is CASSNLTGAGTEAFF. The CDR3 DNA follows: TGTGCCAGCAGTAACCTAACAGGGGCCGGAACTGAAGCTTTCTTT. The J gene is TRBJ1-1, the V gene TRBV6-5; 7 nucleotides match TRBD1. The CDR3 length is 15 residues. Per germline, CDR1 MNHEY and CDR2 SVGAGI. V trimming: 5 bases; J trimming: 5 bases; junction bases outside the gene matches: 11.

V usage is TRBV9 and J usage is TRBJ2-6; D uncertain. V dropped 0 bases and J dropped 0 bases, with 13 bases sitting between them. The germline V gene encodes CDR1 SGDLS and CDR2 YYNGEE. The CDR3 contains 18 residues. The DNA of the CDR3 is TGTGCCAGCAGCGTAGGGGCGGTGGGGTACTCTGGGGCCAACGTCCTGACTTTC. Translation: CASSVGAVGYSGANVLTF.

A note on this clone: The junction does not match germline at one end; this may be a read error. Here the CDR3 reads CASSPGRDRSPEGRF. The CDR3 nucleotides read TGTGCCAGCAGCCCCGGCCGGGACAGGTCTCCTGAGGGTCGGTTC. The chain is built from TRBV6-5 and TRBJ2-4; 8 bases line up with TRBD1. The CDR3 has 15 residues. In germline, CDR1 is MNHEY, CDR2 SVGAGI.

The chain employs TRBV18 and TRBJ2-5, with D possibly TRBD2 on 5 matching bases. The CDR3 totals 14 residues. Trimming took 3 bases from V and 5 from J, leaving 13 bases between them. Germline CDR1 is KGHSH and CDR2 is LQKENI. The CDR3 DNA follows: TGTGCCAGCTCACCTACTGAGAGGGCTGAGACCCAGTACTTC. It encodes CASSPTERAETQYF. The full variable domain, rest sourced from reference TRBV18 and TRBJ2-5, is NAGVMQNPRHLVRRRGQEARLRCSPMKGHSHVYWYRQLPEEGLKFMVYLQKENIIDESGMPKERFSAEFPKEGPSILRIQQVVRGDSAAYFCASSPTERAETQYFGPGTRLLVL.

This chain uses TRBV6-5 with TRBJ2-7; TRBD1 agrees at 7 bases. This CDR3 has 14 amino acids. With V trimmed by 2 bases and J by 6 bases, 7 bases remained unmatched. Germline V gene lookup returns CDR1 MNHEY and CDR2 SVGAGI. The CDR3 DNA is TGTGCCAGCAGTTACGGGGGACAGCCCGCCGAGCAGTACTTC. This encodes CASSYGGQPAEQYF.

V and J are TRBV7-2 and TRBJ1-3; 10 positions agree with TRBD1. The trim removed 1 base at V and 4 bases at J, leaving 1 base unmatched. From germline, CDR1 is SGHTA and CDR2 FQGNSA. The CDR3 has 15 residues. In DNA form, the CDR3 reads TGTGCCAGCAGCTTAGGGACAGGGGGAGGAAACACCATATATTTT. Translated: CASSLGTGGGNTIYF.

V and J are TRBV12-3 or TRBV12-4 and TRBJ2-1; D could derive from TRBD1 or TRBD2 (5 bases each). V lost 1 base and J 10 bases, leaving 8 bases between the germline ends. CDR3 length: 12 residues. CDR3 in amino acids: CASSLGGMEQFF. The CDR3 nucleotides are TGTGCCAGCAGTTTAGGGGGGATGGAGCAGTTCTTC.

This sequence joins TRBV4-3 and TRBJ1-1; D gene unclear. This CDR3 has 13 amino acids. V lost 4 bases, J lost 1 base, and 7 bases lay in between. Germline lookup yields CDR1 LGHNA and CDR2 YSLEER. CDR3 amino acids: CASSPKENTEAFF. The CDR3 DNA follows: TGCGCCAGCAGCCCCAAGGAGAACACTGAAGCTTTCTTT.

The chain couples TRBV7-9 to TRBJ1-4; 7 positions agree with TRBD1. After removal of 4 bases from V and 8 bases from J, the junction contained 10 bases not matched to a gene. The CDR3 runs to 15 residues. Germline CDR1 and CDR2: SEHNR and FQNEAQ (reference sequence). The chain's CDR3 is CASSSERSGGEKLFF. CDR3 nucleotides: TGTGCCAGCAGCTCGGAGAGATCAGGGGGGGAAAAACTGTTTTTT.

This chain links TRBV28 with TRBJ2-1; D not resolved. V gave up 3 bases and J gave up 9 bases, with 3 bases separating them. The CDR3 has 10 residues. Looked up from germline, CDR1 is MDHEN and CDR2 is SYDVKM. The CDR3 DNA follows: TGTGCCAGCAGTTTGGGTGAGCAGTTCTTC. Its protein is CASSLGEQFF.

This CDR3 reads CSVGLLVGFDTQYF. Here the CDR3 DNA reads TGCAGCGTTGGCCTACTGGTGGGTTTCGATACGCAGTATTTT. The chain carries TRBV29-1 and TRBJ2-3, with D unresolved. The CDR3 covers 14 residues. Germline V gene lookup returns CDR1 SQVTM and CDR2 ANQGSEA. Trimming stripped 4 bases from V and 6 bases from J, with 17 bases between.

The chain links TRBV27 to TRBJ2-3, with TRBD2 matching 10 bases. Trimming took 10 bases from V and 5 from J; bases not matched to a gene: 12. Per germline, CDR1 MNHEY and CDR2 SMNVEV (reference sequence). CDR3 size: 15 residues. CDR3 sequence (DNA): TGTGCCACCCGGACTCTAGCGGGGGACCTAGATACGCAGTATTTT. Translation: CATRTLAGDLDTQYF.

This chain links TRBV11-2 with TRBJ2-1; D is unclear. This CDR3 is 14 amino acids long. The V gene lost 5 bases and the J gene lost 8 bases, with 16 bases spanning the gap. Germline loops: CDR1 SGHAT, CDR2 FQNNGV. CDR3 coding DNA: TGTGCCAGCAGCGGTCACGTTCTGGGCTATGAGCAGTTCTTC. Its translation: CASSGHVLGYEQFF.